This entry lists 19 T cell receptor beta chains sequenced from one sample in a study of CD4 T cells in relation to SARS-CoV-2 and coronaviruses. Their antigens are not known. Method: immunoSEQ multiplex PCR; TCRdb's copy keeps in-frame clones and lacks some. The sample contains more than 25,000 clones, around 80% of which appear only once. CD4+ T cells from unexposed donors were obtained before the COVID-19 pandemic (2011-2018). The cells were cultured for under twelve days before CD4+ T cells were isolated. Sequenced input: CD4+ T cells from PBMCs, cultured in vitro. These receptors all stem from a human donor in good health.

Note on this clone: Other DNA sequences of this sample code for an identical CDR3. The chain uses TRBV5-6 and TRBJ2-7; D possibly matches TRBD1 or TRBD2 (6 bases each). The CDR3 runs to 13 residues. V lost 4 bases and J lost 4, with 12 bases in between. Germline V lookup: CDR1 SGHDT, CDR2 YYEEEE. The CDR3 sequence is CASSSTGRYEQYF. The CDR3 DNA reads TGTGCCAGCAGCAGCACAGGGAGGTACGAGCAGTACTTC.

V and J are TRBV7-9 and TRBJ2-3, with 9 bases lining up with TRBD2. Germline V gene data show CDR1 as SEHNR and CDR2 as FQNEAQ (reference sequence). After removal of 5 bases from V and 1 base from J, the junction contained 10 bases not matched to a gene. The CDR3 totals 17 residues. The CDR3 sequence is CASSPRGGGARTDTQYF. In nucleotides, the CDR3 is TGTGCCAGCAGCCCCAGGGGCGGGGGGGCTCGCACAGATACGCAGTATTTT.

The CDR3 nucleotides read TGCAGCGTTGAGTTGTGGGTGAGGACAGATACGCAGTATTTT. It translates to CSVELWVRTDTQYF. The chain uses TRBV29-1 and TRBJ2-3; D gene ambiguous. Trimming removed 3 bases at V and 3 bases at J, with 13 bases between. CDR3 size: 14 residues. Germline CDR1 reads SQVTM; CDR2 reads ANQGSEA.

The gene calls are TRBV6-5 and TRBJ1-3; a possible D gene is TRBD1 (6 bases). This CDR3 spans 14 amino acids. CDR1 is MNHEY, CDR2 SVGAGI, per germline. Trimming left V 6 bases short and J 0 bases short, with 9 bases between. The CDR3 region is CASRGGGSGNTIYF. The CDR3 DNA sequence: TGTGCCAGCAGGGGGGGCGGCTCTGGAAACACCATATATTTT.

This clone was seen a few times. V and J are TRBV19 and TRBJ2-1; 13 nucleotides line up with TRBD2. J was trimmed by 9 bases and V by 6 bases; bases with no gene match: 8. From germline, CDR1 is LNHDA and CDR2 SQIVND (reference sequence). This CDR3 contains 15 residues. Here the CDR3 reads CASSQVLAGGGEQFF. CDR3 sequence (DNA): TGTGCCAGTAGCCAAGTACTAGCGGGAGGGGGTGAGCAGTTCTTC.

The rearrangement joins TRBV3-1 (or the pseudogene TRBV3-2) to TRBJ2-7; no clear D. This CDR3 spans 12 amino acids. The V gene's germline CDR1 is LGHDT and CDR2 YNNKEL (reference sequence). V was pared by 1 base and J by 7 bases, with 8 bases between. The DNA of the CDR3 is TGTGCCAGCAGCCAAGTTTTCTGGGAGCAGTACTTC. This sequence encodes CASSQVFWEQYF.

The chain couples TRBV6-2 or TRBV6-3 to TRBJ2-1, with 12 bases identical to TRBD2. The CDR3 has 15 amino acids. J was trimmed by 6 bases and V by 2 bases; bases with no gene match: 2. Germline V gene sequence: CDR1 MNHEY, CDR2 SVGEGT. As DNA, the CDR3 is TGTGCCAGCAGTTACCTAGCGGGAGGGCCCAATGAGCAGTTCTTC. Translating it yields CASSYLAGGPNEQFF.

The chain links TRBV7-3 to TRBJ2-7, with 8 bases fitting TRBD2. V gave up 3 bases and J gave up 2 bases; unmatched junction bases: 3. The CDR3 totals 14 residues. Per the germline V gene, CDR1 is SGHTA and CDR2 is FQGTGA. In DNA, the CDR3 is TGTGCCAGCAGCTTTGGAGCGGGAGCCTACGAGCAGTACTTC. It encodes CASSFGAGAYEQYF.

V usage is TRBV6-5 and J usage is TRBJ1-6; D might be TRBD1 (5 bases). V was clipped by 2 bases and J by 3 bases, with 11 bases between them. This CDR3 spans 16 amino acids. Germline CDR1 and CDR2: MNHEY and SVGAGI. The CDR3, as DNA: TGTGCCAGCAGTTACGGCAGGGACCACTATAATTCACCCCTCCACTTT. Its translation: CASSYGRDHYNSPLHF.

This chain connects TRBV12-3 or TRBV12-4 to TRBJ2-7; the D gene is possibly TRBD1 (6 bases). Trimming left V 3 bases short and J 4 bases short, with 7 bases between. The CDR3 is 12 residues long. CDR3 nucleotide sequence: TGTGCCAGCAGTTTTCAGGGGTACGAGCAGTACTTC. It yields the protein CASSFQGYEQYF.

The CDR3 loop is CASSISGGRYYEQYF. The CDR3 nucleotides read TGTGCCAGTAGCATCTCAGGGGGGAGATACTACGAGCAGTACTTC. The chain has TRBV14 and TRBJ2-7; D is perhaps TRBD1 (7 bases). CDR1 and CDR2 from the germline V gene are SGHDN and FVKESK. The CDR3 loop spans 15 amino acids. Trimming stripped 9 bases from V and 3 bases from J, with 21 bases between.

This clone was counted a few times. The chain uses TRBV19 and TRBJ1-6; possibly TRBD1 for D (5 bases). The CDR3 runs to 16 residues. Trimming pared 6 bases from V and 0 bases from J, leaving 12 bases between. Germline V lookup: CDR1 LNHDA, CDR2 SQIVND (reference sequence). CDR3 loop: CASRAQEGSYNSPLHF. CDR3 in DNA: TGTGCCAGTAGAGCACAGGAGGGCTCCTATAATTCACCCCTCCACTTT.

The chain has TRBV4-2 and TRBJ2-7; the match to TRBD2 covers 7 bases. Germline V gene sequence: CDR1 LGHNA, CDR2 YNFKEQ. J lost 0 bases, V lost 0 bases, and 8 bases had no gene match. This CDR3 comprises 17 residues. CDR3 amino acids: CASSQDQVSGPSYEQYF. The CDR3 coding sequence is TGTGCCAGCAGCCAAGATCAGGTTAGCGGGCCCTCCTACGAGCAGTACTTC.

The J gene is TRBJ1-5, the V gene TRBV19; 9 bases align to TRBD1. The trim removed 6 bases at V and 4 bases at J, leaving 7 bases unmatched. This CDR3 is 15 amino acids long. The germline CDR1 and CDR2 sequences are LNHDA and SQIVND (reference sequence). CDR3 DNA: TGTGCCAGTAGGCAATGGGGACAGGGAAATCAGCCCCAGCATTTT. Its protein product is CASRQWGQGNQPQHF. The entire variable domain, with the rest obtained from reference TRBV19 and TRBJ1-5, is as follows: DGGITQSPKYLFRKEGQNVTLSCEQNLNHDAMYWYRQDPGQGLRLIYYSQIVNDFQKGDIAEGYSVSREKKESFPLTVTSAQKNPTAFYLCASRQWGQGNQPQHFGDGTRLSIL.

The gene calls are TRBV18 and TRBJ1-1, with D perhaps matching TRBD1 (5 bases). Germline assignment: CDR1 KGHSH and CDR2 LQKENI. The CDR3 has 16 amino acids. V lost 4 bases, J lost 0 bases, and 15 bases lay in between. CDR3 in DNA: TGTGCCAGCTCACAAACGATGGGACGGTTGAACACTGAAGCTTTCTTT. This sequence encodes CASSQTMGRLNTEAFF.

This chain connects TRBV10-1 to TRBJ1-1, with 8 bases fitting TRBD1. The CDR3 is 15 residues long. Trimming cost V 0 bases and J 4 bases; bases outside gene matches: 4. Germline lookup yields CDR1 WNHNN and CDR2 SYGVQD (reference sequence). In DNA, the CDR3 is TGCGCCAGCAGTGAGTCGAGGACAGGGATCACTGAAGCTTTCTTT. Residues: CASSESRTGITEAFF.

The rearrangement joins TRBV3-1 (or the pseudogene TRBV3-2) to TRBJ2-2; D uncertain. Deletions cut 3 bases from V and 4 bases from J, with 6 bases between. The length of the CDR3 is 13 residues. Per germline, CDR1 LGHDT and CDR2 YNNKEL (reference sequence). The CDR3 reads CASSHGSTGELFF. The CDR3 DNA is TGTGCCAGCAGCCATGGATCCACCGGGGAGCTGTTTTTT.

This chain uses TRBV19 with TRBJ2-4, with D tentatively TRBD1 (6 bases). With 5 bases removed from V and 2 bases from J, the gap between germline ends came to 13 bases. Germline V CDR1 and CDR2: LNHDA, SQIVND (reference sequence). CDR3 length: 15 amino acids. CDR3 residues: CASSSLTGTKNIQYF. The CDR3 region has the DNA TGTGCCAGTAGTTCCCTGACAGGTACCAAAAACATTCAGTACTTC.

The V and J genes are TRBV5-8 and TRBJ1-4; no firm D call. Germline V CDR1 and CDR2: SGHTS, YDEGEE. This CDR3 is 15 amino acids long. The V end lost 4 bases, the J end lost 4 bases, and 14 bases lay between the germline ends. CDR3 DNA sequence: TGTGCCAGCAGCCGCCGTTCAAGTTTTAATGAAAAACTGTTTTTT. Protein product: CASSRRSSFNEKLFF.